The 8 T cell receptor beta chains given below trace back to one sample, sequenced in a study of cytomegalovirus exposure and HLA in healthy donors. Primers for the PCR totalled 60 Vbeta and 13 Jbeta. Generated by immunoSEQ multiplex PCR, the TCRdb table keeps only in-frame clones and is missing some. The table shows under 200,000 clones, with 76% occurring only once. Sequenced material: PBMCs. The receptors shown here come from a female donor in good health and CMV-seronegative.

The V gene is TRBV10-3, the J gene TRBJ2-5, with 14 bases matching TRBD2. The CDR3 totals 17 residues. The V gene end was trimmed by 3 bases and the J gene end by 4 bases; junction bases not matched to a gene: 7. Germline lookup yields CDR1 ENHRY and CDR2 SYGVKD. This chain's CDR3 is CAISEQTSGRARETQYF. CDR3 in DNA: TGTGCCATCAGTGAACAGACTAGCGGGAGGGCCAGAGAGACCCAGTACTTC.

The J gene is TRBJ2-1, the V gene TRBV10-2; 9 bases are a match to TRBD2. This CDR3 contains 11 residues. Germline CDR1 is WSHSY and CDR2 is SAAADI. Germline trimming cut 8 bases from V and 10 bases from J; bases unmatched to any gene: 3. CDR3 DNA sequence: TGCGCCAGCGCAGGACTAGCGGAGCAGTTCTTC. This encodes CASAGLAEQFF.

This rearrangement joins TRBV6-5 to TRBJ1-1; TRBD1 might be the D (6 bases). The CDR3 runs to 15 residues. The V gene lost 0 bases and the J gene lost 4 bases, with 12 bases spanning the gap. CDR1 and CDR2 (germline): MNHEY, SVGAGI. CDR3 in DNA: TGTGCCAGCAGTTACTCTTGGGGGGGCCGCACTGAAGCTTTCTTT. Its protein product is CASSYSWGGRTEAFF.

The rearrangement joins TRBV5-6 to TRBJ2-1; perhaps TRBD2 as D (6 bases). This CDR3 contains 15 residues. V lost 0 bases, J lost 2 bases, and 9 bases lay in between. The germline CDR1 and CDR2 sequences are SGHDT and YYEEEE. CDR3 in amino acids: CASSLVGGTYNEQFF. CDR3 DNA sequence: TGTGCCAGCAGCTTGGTCGGAGGGACCTACAATGAGCAGTTCTTC.

The J gene is TRBJ2-3, the V gene TRBV9; 8 bases line up with TRBD2. With V trimmed by 0 bases and J by 4 bases, 10 bases remained unmatched. The germline V gene has CDR1 SGDLS and CDR2 YYNGEE. The CDR3 is made up of 17 amino acids. CDR3 nucleotides: TGTGCCAGCAGCGTAGCGGGAAGCGGGAGCAGCCCAGATACGCAGTATTTT. Its translation: CASSVAGSGSSPDTQYF.

As regards this clone: This sample also contains other DNA sequences that code for the same CDR3. The chain uses TRBV5-6 and TRBJ1-1; possibly TRBD1 for D (5 bases). This CDR3 has 14 residues. In germline, CDR1 is SGHDT, CDR2 YYEEEE. V lost 0 bases, J lost 0 bases, and 6 bases lay in between. In DNA form, the CDR3 reads TGTGCCAGCAGCTTGGACAGGATGAACACTGAAGCTTTCTTT. This encodes CASSLDRMNTEAFF.

This clone showed up just a few times. This chain joins TRBV18 and TRBJ2-6; no reliable D call. V was trimmed by 4 bases and J by 5 bases, leaving 3 bases between them. The CDR3 spans 12 residues. Per germline, CDR1 KGHSH and CDR2 LQKENI. The CDR3, as DNA: TGTGCCAGCTCACTTAGGGCCAACGTCCTGACTTTC. This translates into CASSLRANVLTF. Complete variable domain (other parts from reference TRBV18 and TRBJ2-6): NAGVMQNPRHLVRRRGQEARLRCSPMKGHSHVYWYRQLPEEGLKFMVYLQKENIIDESGMPKERFSAEFPKEGPSILRIQQVVRGDSAAYFCASSLRANVLTFGAGSRLTVL.

J is TRBJ2-1 and V is TRBV7-3, with 9 bases fitting TRBD2. J lost 10 bases, V lost 3 bases, and 7 bases had no gene match. The CDR3 covers 14 residues. Per the germline V gene, CDR1 is SGHTA and CDR2 is FQGTGA. This chain's CDR3 is CASSFSGLANEQFF. Written as DNA, the CDR3 is TGTGCCAGCAGCTTTTCTGGACTAGCGAACGAGCAGTTCTTC. The whole variable domain, remainder taken from reference TRBV7-3 and TRBJ2-1, is GAGVSQTPSNKVTEKGKYVELRCDPISGHTALYWYRQSLGQGPEFLIYFQGTGAADDSGLPNDRFFAVRPEGSVSTLKIQRTERGDSAVYLCASSFSGLANEQFFGPGTRLTVL.